This T cell receptor beta chain is drawn from a study of T cells in Graves' hyperthyroidism and ophthalmopathy. About the study: The initial diagnosis was the point when peripheral blood was collected, ahead of any treatment. Study-wide results and caveats: Blood held most thyroid clonotypes expanded above 0.001 frequency.

The cohort's ophthalmopathy patients, a group with duration under 3 months, had a Clinical Activity Score of at least 3 and a NOSPECS grade of at least 4. V lost 3 bases, J lost 7 bases, and 9 bases lay in between. The length of the CDR3 is 12 residues. RNA transcripts were the template for amplifying TCR beta CDR3 regions. HTBI primers were the set used in a first-round RT-PCR of the TCR CDR3. TCRdb re-called the multiplex PCR reads through MiXCR, storing one row per CDR3 protein. The sample has a few hundred thousand distinct CDR3 sequences, 18% seen once. This clonotype was seen at least ten times. Its cognate antigen is unknown.

Sequences were obtained from blood. The receptor comes from a man aged 18 to 29 with Graves' ophthalmopathy. This sequence joins TRBV12-3 or TRBV12-4 and TRBJ1-2; the D is unclear. CDR3 sequence: CASSFGGIGYTF. Here the CDR3 DNA reads TGTGCCAGCAGTTTTGGAGGGATTGGCTACACCTTC.